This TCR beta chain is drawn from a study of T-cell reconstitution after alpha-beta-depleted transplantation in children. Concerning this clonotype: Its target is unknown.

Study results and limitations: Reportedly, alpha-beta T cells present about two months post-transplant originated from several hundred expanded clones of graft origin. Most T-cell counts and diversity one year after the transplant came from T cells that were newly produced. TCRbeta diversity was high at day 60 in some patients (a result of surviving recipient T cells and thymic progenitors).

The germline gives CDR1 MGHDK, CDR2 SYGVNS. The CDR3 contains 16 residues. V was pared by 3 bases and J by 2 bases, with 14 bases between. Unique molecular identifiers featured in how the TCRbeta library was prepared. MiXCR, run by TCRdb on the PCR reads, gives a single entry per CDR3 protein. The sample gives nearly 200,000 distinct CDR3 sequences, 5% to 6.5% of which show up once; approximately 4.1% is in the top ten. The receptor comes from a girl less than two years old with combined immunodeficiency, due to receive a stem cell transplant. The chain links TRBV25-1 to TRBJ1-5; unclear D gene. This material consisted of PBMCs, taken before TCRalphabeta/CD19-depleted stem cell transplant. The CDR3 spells CASSDGRIRGNQPQHF. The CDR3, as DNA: TGTGCCAGCAGTGACGGACGGATAAGGGGCAATCAGCCCCAGCATTTT.